The next 5 T cell receptor beta chains were all read from a single sample in a study of blood T cell repertoires in COVID-19. Here immunoSEQ multiplex PCR was the method, and the copy in TCRdb shows in-frame clones only, minus some. The sample includes some 240,000 clones, roughly 82% of them seen just once. The specimen sequenced was peripheral blood. These receptors were taken from a woman aged 40-49 years who had recovered from COVID-19.

The genes are TRBV7-2 and TRBJ1-3; D ambiguous. Germline CDR1 reads SGHTA; CDR2 reads FQGNSA. CDR3 length: 14 residues. The V end was cut by 6 bases, the J end by 7 bases, with 16 bases between. Here the CDR3 reads CASRGFGGGNTIYF. CDR3 nucleotide sequence: TGTGCCAGCAGGGGGTTTGGAGGTGGGAACACCATATATTTT.

This clone was found once. The chain employs TRBV11-2 and TRBJ2-5, with a possible D match to TRBD2 (6 bases). The ends were cut back, 5 bases at V and 1 base at J, with 14 bases in the middle. Germline V CDR1 and CDR2: SGHAT, FQNNGV. The CDR3 is 15 amino acids. CDR3 loop: CASSPMVLAQETQYF. CDR3 bases: TGTGCCAGCAGCCCCATGGTACTAGCCCAAGAGACCCAGTACTTC.

This sequence joins TRBV2 and TRBJ1-1; perhaps TRBD1 as D (5 bases). With 6 bases removed from V and 5 bases from J, the gap between germline ends came to 10 bases. Germline assignment: CDR1 SNHLY and CDR2 FYNNEI. This CDR3 has 12 amino acids. As DNA, the CDR3 is TGTGCCAGCAGAGGGGATATTACTGAAGCTTTCTTT. It yields the protein CASRGDITEAFF.

The CDR3 here is CASSLGGQGASRNQPQHF. The CDR3 coding sequence is TGTGCCAGCAGCTTAGGGGGACAGGGGGCTTCCCGCAATCAGCCCCAGCATTTT. The rearrangement uses TRBV11-3 and TRBJ1-5, with TRBD1 identical over 12 bases. CDR3 length: 18 amino acids. Germline V lookup: CDR1 SGHNT, CDR2 YENEEA. With V trimmed by 1 base and J by 2 bases, 6 bases remained unmatched.

The chain joins TRBV18 to TRBJ1-1; a possible D gene is TRBD1 (6 bases). Germline V gives CDR1 KGHSH, CDR2 LQKENI. V was shortened by 4 bases and J by 0 bases, with 12 bases between the two germline ends. The CDR3 is 15 residues long. This CDR3 is CASSQSGTMNTEAFF. CDR3 nucleotides: TGTGCCAGCTCACAAAGCGGGACAATGAACACTGAAGCTTTCTTT.